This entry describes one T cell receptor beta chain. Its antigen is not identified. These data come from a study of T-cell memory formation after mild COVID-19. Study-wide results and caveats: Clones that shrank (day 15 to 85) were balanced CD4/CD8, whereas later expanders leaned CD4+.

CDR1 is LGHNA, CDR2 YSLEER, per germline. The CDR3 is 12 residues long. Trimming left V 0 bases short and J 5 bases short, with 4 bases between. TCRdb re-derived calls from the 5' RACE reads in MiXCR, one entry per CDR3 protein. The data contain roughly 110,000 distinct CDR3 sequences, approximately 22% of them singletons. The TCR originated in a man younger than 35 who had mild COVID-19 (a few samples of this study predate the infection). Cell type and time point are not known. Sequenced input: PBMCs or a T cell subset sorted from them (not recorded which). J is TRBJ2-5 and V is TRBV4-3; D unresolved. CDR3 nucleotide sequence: TGCGCCAGCAGCCAAGAGGGGGAGACCCAGTACTTC. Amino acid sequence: CASSQEGETQYF.